This TCR beta chain was sequenced for a study of Graves' ophthalmopathy and Graves' hyperthyroidism. Other autoimmune diseases, uncontrolled infections, pregnancy or lactation led to the exclusion of patients. Germline CDR1 reads ENHRY; CDR2 reads SYGVKD. This CDR3 region has 15 residues. V lost 3 bases and J lost 5, with 16 bases in between. Study-level points and caveats: Blood contained most expanded thyroid clonotypes exceeding 0.001 frequency. Sensitivity reached 87.88% and specificity about 80% for a 13-signature model separating ophthalmopathy from stable hyperthyroidism.

RNA served as the template for amplifying TCR beta CDR3 regions. Second-round multiplex PCR came after a first-round RT-PCR that employed HTBI primers. MiXCR, run by TCRdb on the multiplex PCR reads, gives a single entry per CDR3 protein. This table has roughly 610,000 distinct CDR3 sequences, roughly 20% appearing once. This clonotype was observed at least ten times. The antigen is unknown. Material for sequencing was peripheral blood. The chain carries TRBV10-3 and TRBJ2-5; D might be TRBD1 (6 bases). This clonotype originated in a woman aged 18-29 years with stable Graves' hyperthyroidism. Some clones in this sample may be carry-over from other donors' samples. The CDR3 reads CAISERQGSWETQYF. DNA of the CDR3: TGTGCCATCAGTGAAAGGCAGGGGTCGTGGGAGACCCAGTACTTC.